What follows is one TCR beta chain and its context. Assay: immunoSEQ multiplex PCR; the TCRdb copy retains only in-frame clones and omits some. The table records approximately 190,000 clones, around 87% of them present only once. Germline CDR1 reads LGHNA; CDR2 reads YSLEER. Germline trimming cut 0 bases from V and 3 bases from J; bases unmatched to any gene: 7. This CDR3 is built from 16 residues. The data originate from a study of T cell responses to AZD1222 COVID-19 vaccine. The material was peripheral blood, obtained on day 0 of MenACWY control vaccination. V gene TRBV4-3 combines with J gene TRBJ2-7; 8 bases are a match to TRBD2. The sequence was obtained from an adult in good health. CDR3 residues: CASSQDPGGGYYEQYF. DNA for the CDR3: TGCGCCAGCAGCCAAGACCCGGGCGGGGGGTACTACGAGCAGTACTTC.